The T cell receptor (beta chain) under discussion was sequenced for a study of T cell repertoires in aging, cancer and after chemotherapy. By its share, this clonotype is large. A mixed TRB-A/B primer pool amplified rearranged TRB by multiplex touch-down PCR. TCRdb re-analysed the multiplex PCR reads in MiXCR, keeping a single row per CDR3 protein. This table has around 2,500 distinct CDR3 sequences, 30% to 35% appearing once. Amplification of TCR beta used genomic DNA extracted from peripheral blood. This sequence was found in a human donor with a solid tumor. Sequencing used blood.

CDR3 protein: CAWSVGTGIYEQYF. In nucleotides, the CDR3 is TGTGCCTGGAGTGTAGGGACAGGGATTTACGAGCAGTACTTC. The chain links TRBV30 to TRBJ2-7; 9 bases match TRBD1. This CDR3 is 14 amino acids long. J lost 4 bases, V lost 0 bases, and 4 bases had no gene match. Germline V CDR1 and CDR2: GTSNPN, SVGIG (reference sequence).